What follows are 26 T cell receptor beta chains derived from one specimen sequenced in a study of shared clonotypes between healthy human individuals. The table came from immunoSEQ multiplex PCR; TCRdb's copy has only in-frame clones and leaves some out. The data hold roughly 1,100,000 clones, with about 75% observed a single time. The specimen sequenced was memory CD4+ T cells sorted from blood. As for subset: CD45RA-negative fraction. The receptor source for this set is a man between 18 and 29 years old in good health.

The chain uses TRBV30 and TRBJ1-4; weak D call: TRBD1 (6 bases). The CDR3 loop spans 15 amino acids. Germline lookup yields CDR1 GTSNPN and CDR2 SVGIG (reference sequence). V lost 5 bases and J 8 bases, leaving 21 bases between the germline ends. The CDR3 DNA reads TGTGCCTGGGCCCGGGAGCAGGGGATTTGGGAAAAACTGTTTTTT. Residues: CAWAREQGIWEKLFF.

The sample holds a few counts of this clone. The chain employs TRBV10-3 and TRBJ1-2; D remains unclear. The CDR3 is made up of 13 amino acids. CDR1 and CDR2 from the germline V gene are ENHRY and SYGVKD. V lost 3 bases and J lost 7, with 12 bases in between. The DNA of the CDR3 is TGTGCCATCAGTGATGGCCGAGAAGGTGGCTACACCTTC. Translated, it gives CAISDGREGGYTF.

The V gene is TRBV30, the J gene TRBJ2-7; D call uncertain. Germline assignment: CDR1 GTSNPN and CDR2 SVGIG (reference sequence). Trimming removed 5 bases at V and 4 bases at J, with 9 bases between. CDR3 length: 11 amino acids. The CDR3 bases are TGTGCCTGGGCATCGGTTTACGAGCAGTACTTC. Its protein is CAWASVYEQYF.

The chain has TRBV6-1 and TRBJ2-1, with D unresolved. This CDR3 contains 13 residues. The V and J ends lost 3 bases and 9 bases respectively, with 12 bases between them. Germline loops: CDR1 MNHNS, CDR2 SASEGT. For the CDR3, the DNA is TGTGCCAGCAGTGACCTACGCGCTGGTGAGCAGTTCTTC. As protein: CASSDLRAGEQFF.

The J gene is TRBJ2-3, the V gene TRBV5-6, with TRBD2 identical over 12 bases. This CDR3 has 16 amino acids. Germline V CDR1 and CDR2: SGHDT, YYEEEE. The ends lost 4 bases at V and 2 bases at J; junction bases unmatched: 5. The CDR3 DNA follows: TGTGCCAGCAGCCTGGGACTAGCGGGTAACACAGATACGCAGTATTTT. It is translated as CASSLGLAGNTDTQYF.

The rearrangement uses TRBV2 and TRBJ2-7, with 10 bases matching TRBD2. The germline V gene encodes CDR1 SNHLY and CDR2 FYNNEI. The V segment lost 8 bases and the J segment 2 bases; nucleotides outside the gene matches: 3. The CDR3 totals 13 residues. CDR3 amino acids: CASVSGGAYEQYF. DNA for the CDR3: TGTGCCAGCGTCAGCGGGGGGGCCTACGAGCAGTACTTC.

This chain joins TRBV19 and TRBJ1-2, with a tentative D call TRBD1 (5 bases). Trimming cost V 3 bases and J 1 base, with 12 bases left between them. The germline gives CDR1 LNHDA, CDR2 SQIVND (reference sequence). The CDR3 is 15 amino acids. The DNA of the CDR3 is TGTGCCAGTAGTATGATGGGGGATAGTAACTATGGCTACACCTTC. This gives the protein CASSMMGDSNYGYTF.

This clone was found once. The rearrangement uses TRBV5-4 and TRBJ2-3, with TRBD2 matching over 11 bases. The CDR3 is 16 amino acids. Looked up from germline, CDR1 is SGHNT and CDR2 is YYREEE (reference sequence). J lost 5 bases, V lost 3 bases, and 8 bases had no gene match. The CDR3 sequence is CASSSLAGGSLDTQYF. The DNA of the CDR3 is TGTGCCAGCAGCTCCTTAGCGGGGGGGTCGCTAGATACGCAGTATTTT.

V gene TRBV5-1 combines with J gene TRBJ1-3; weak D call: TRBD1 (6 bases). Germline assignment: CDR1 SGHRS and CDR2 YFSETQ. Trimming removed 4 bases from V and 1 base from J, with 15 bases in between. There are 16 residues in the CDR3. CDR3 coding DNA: TGCGCCAGCAGCCGGGAGGGCAGGGGTTCTGGAAACACCATATATTTT. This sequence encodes CASSREGRGSGNTIYF. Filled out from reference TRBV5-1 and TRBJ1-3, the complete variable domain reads KAGVTQTPRYLIKTRGQQVTLSCSPISGHRSVSWYQQTPGQGLQFLFEYFSETQRNKGNFPGRFSGRQFSNSRSEMNVSTLELGDSALYLCASSREGRGSGNTIYFGEGSWLTVV.

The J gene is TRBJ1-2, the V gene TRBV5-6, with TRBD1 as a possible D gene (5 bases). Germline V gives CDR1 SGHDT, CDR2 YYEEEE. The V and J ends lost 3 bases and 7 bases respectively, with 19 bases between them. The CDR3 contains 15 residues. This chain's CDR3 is CASSWGSSSRIGYTF. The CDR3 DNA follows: TGTGCCAGCAGCTGGGGGTCCTCTAGCCGGATTGGCTACACCTTC.

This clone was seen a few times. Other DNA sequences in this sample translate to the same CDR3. The CDR3 DNA follows: TGTGCCTGGAGTGTAAGGGGAGACACTGAAGCTTTCTTT. Translated, it gives CAWSVRGDTEAFF. The rearrangement uses TRBV30 and TRBJ1-1, with D possibly TRBD1 on 5 matching bases. The CDR3 is 13 amino acids. Germline V gives CDR1 GTSNPN, CDR2 SVGIG (reference sequence). Trimming shortened V by 0 bases and J by 3 bases, and 8 bases separated the two germline ends.

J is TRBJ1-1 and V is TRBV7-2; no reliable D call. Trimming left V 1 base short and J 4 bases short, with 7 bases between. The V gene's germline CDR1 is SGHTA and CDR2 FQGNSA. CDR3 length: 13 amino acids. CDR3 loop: CASSLESFTEAFF. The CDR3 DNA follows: TGTGCCAGCAGCTTAGAGAGTTTCACTGAAGCTTTCTTT.

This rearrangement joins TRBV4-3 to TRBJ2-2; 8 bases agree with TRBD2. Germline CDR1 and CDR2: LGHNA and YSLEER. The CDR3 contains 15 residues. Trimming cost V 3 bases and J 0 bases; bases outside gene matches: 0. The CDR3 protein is CASSHSGTNTGELFF. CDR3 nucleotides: TGCGCCAGCAGCCATAGCGGGACGAACACCGGGGAGCTGTTTTTT.

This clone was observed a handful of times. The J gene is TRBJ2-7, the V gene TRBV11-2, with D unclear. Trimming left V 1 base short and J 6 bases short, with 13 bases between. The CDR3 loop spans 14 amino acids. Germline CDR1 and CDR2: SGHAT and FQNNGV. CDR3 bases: TGTGCCAGCAGCTTAGCTCGCGATTCGGCCGAGCAGTACTTC. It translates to CASSLARDSAEQYF. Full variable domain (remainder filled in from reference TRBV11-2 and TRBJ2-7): EAGVAQSPRYKIIEKRQSVAFWCNPISGHATLYWYQQILGQGPKLLIQFQNNGVVDDSQLPKDRFSAERLKGVDSTLKIQPAKLEDSAVYLCASSLARDSAEQYFGPGTRLTVT.

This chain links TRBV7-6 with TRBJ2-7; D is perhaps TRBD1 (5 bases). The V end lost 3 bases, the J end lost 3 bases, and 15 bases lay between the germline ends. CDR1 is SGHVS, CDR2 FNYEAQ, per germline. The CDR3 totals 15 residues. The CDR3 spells CASSLLAGNYYEQYF. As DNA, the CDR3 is TGTGCCAGCAGCTTGCTCGCAGGGAACTACTACGAGCAGTACTTC.

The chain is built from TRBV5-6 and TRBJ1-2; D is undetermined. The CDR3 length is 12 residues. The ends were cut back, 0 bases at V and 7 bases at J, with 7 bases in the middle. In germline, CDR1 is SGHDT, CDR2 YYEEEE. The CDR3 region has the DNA TGTGCCAGCAGCTTGGCCTCAACTGGCTACACCTTC. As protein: CASSLASTGYTF.

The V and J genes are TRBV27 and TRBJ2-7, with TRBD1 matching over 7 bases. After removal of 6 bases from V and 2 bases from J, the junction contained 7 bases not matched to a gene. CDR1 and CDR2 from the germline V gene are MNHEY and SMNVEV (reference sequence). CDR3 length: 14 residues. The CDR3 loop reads CASRRGPQPYEQYF. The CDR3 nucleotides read TGTGCCAGCAGGAGGGGGCCCCAACCCTACGAGCAGTACTTC.

In DNA, the CDR3 is TGTGCCAGCAGCTTGGGGCAGGGGGCTTTTGGCTACACCTTC. This translates into CASSLGQGAFGYTF. The chain uses TRBV5-4 and TRBJ1-2; 8 nucleotides agree with TRBD1. The CDR3 is 14 amino acids. CDR1 and CDR2 from the germline V gene are SGHNT and YYREEE (reference sequence). The trim removed 0 bases at V and 7 bases at J, leaving 5 bases unmatched.

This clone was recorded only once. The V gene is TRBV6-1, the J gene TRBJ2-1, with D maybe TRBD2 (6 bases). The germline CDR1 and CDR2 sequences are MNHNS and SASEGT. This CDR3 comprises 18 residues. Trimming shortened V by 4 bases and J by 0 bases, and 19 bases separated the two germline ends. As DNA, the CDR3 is TGTGCCAGCAGTGGGGTTTTCATGGGGACTTCCTCCTACAATGAGCAGTTCTTC. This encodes CASSGVFMGTSSYNEQFF.

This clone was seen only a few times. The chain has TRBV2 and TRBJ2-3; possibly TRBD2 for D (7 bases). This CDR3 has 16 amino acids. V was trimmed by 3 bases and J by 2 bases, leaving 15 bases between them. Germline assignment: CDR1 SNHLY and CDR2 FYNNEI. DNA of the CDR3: TGTGCCAGCAGTGAGGGGAGGCGGGGGCCCACAGATACGCAGTATTTT. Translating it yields CASSEGRRGPTDTQYF.

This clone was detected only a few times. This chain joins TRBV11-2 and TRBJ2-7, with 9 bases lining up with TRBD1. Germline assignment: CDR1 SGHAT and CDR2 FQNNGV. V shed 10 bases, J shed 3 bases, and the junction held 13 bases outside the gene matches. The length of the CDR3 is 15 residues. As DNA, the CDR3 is TGTGCCACCACCCTGGCCGGGACAGGGTACTACGAGCAGTACTTC. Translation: CATTLAGTGYYEQYF.

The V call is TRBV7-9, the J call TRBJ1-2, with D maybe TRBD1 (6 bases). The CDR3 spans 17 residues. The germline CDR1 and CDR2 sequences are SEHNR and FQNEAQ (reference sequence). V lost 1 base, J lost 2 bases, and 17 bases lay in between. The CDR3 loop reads CASSLGIGDTENYGYTF. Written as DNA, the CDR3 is TGTGCCAGCAGCTTAGGGATCGGGGACACAGAGAACTATGGCTACACCTTC.

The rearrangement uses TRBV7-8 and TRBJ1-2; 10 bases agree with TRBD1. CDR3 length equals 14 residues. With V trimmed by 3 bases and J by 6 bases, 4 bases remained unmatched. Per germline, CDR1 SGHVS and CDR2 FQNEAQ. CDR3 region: CASSFGDRGNGYTF. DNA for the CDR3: TGTGCCAGCAGCTTCGGGGACAGGGGTAATGGCTACACCTTC.

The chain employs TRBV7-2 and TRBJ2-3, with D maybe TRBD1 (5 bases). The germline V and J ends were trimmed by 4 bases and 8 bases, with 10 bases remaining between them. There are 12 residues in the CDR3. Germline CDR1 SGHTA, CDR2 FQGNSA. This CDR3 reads CASSSRVGTQYF. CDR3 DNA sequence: TGTGCCAGCAGCTCCAGGGTGGGTACGCAGTATTTT.

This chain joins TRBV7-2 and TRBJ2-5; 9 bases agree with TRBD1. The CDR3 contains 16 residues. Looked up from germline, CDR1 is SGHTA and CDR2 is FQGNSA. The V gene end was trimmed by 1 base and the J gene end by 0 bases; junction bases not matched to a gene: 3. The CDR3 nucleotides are TGTGCCAGCAGCTTAGTAGGGACAGGGTACCAAGAGACCCAGTACTTC. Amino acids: CASSLVGTGYQETQYF.

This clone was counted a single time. The CDR3 nucleotides read TGTGCCTGGAGCACCGGGAATGGGGCCAACGTCCTGACTTTC. Translating gives CAWSTGNGANVLTF. The chain recombines TRBV30 with TRBJ2-6; possibly TRBD2 for D (5 bases). V lost 3 bases, J lost 3 bases, and 9 bases lay in between. Germline lookup yields CDR1 GTSNPN and CDR2 SVGIG (reference sequence). This CDR3 has 14 amino acids.